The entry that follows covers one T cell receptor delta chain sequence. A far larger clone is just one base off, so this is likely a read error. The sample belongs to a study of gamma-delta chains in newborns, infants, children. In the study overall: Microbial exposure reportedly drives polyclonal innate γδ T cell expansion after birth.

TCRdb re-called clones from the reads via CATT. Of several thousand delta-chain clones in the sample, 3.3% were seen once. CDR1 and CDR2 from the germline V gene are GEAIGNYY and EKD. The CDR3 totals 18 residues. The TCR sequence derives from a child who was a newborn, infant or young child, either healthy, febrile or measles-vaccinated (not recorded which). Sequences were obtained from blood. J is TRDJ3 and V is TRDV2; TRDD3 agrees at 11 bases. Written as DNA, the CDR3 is TGTGCCTGTGACACTGGGGGATACGCGTCCTGGGGCACCCGACAGATGTTTTTC. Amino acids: CACDTGGYASWGTRQMFF.